In its sample, the clone carrying this TCR beta chain was seen a few times. Antigen specificity is unknown. The record originates from a study of vaccination effects on CD4 cells after COVID-19. Study context: The culture medium for 2 million or so PBMC per well included 9.5 to 10 IU/ml IL-2 and around 9.8 ug/ml peptides.

The method was immunoSEQ multiplex PCR; TCRdb's version includes in-frame clones alone and lacks a portion of them. The table lists some 39,000 clones, roughly 87% of them singletons. Investigators separated out CD4+ T cells once around eleven days of culture had passed. No vaccinee had earlier SARS-CoV-2 infection, and nucleocapsid antibodies were negative. There are 13 residues in the CDR3. The V gene's germline CDR1 is GTSNPN and CDR2 SVGIG (reference sequence). Trimming left V 0 bases short and J 3 bases short, with 8 bases between. The origin of this receptor is a human donor who received a COVID-19 vaccine. The sample here was CD4+ T cells from PBMCs cultured without peptide, taken before COVID-19 vaccination. The chain is built from TRBV30 and TRBJ1-1; D may be TRBD1 (6 bases). The CDR3 DNA sequence: TGTGCCTGGAGTGTACGGGGGCACACTGAAGCTTTCTTT. It codes for CAWSVRGHTEAFF.